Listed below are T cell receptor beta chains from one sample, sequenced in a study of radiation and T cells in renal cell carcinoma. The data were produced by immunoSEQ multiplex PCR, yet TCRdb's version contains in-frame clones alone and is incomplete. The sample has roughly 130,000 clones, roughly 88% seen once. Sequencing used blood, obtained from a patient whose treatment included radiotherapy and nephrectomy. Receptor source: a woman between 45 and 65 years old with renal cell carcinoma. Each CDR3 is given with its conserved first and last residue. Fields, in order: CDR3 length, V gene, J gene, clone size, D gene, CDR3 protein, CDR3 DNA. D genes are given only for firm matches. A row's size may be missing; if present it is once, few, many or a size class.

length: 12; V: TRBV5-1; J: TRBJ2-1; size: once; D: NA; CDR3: CASSLNLEREFF; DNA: TGCGCCAGCAGCTTGAATCTGGAAAGAGAGTTCTTC
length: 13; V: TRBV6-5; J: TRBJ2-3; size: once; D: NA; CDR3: CASSYRRGDTQYF; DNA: TGTGCCAGCAGTTACCGCCGCGGGGATACGCAGTATTTT
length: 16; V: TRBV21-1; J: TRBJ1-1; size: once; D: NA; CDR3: CASRYIRSKADTEAFF; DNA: TGTGCCAGCAGATACATCCGCAGTAAGGCGGACACTGAAGCTTTCTTT
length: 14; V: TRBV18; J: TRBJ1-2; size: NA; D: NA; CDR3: CASSPPLQGYGYTF; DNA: TGTGCCAGCTCACCCCCCCTCCAGGGCTATGGCTACACCTTC
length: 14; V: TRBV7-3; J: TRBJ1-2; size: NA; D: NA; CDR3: CASSLTPGDYGYTF; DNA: TGTGCCAGCAGCTTAACGCCGGGGGACTATGGCTACACCTTC
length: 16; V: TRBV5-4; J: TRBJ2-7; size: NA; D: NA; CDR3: CASSLSPDLSSYEQYF; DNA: TGTGCCAGCAGCTTGTCTCCCGATTTGAGCTCCTACGAGCAGTACTTC
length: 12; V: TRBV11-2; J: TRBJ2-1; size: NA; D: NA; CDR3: CAGGRSYNEQFF; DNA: TGTGCCGGGGGGAGATCCTACAATGAGCAGTTCTTC
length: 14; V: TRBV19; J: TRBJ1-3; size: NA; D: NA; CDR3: CASSPGGSGNTIYF; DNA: TGTGCCAGTAGCCCAGGCGGGTCTGGAAACACCATATATTTT
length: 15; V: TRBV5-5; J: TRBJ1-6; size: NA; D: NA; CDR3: CASSSRQTPNSPLHF; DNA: TGTGCCAGCAGCTCCCGACAGACTCCTAATTCACCCCTCCACTTT
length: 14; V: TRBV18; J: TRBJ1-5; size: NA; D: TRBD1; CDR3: CASSPGQGRQPQHF; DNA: TGTGCCAGCTCACCGGGACAGGGAAGGCAGCCCCAGCATTTT
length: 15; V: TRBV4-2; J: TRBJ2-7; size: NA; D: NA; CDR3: CASSQERDGYYEQYF; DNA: TGTGCCAGCAGCCAAGAACGCGACGGATATTACGAGCAGTACTTC
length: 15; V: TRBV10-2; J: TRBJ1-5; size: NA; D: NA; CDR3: CASSGGDVRNQPQHF; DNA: TGCGCCAGCAGTGGGGGGGACGTGCGGAATCAGCCCCAGCATTTT
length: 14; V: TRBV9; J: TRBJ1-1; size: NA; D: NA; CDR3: CASSSRQVFTEAFF; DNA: TGTGCCAGCAGCTCCCGACAAGTCTTCACTGAAGCTTTCTTT
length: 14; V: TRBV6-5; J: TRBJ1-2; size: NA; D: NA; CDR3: CASRQPAWGRGYTF; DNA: TGTGCCAGCAGGCAGCCTGCATGGGGGAGAGGCTACACCTTC
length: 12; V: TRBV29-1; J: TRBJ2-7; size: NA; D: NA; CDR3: CSVADSTYEQYF; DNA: TGCAGCGTTGCGGACAGCACCTACGAGCAGTACTTC
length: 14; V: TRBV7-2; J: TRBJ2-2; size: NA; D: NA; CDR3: CASTPRQNTGELFF; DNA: TGTGCCAGCACCCCCCGACAGAACACCGGGGAGCTGTTTTTT
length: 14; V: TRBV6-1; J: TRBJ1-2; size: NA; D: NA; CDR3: CASVAGIINYGYTF; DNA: TGTGCCAGCGTAGCAGGGATCATTAACTATGGCTACACCTTC
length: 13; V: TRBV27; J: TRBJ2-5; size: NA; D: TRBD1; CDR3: CASRQTGVETQYF; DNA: TGTGCCAGCAGACAAACAGGGGTGGAGACCCAGTACTTC
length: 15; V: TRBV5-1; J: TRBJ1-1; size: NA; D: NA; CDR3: CASSLGSLGYTEAFF; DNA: TGCGCCAGCAGCTTGGGGAGCCTAGGATACACTGAAGCTTTCTTT
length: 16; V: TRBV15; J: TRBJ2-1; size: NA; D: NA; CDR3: CATSRLGEGGTNEQFF; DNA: TGTGCCACCAGCAGACTAGGGGAGGGGGGGACTAATGAGCAGTTCTTC
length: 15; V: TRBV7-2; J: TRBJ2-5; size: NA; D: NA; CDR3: CASSSPLGFQETQYF; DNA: TGTGCCAGCAGCTCTCCTTTAGGTTTTCAAGAGACCCAGTACTTC
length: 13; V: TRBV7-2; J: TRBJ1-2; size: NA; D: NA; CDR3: CASSPVGGDGYTF; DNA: TGTGCCAGCAGCCCCGTAGGCGGGGACGGCTACACCTTC
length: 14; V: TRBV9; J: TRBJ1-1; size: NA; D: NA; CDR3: CASSVDPANTEAFF; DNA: TGTGCCAGCAGCGTAGATCCAGCGAACACTGAAGCTTTCTTT
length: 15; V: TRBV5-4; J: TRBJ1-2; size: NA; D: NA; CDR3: CASSPNPRQIYGYTF; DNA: TGTGCCAGCAGTCCTAACCCCCGACAGATCTATGGCTACACCTTC
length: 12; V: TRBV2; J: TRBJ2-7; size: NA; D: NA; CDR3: CASRAGLYEQYF; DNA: TGTGCCAGCAGGGCAGGGCTCTACGAGCAGTACTTC
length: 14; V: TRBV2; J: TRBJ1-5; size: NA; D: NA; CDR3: CASSGVYSNQPQHF; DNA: TGTGCCAGCAGTGGAGTTTATAGCAATCAGCCCCAGCATTTT
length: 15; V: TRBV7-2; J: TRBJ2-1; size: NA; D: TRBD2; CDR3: CASSFTSGGAREQFF; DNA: TGTGCCAGCAGCTTCACTAGCGGGGGGGCCAGGGAGCAGTTCTTC
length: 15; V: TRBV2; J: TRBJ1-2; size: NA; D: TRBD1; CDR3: CASSPLTGGAGGYTF; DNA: TGTGCCAGCAGTCCCCTGACAGGGGGCGCCGGTGGCTACACCTTC
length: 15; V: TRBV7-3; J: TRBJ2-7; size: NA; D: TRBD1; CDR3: CASSQGDSLTYEQYF; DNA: TGTGCCAGCAGCCAAGGGGACAGTCTGACCTACGAGCAGTACTTC
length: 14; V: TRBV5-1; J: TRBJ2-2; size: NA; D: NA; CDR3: CASSLVQYTGELFF; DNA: TGCGCCAGCAGCTTGGTACAATACACCGGGGAGCTGTTTTTT
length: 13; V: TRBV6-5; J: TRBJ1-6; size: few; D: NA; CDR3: CASRFNGDSPLHF; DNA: TGTGCCAGCAGGTTCAACGGGGATTCACCCCTCCACTTT
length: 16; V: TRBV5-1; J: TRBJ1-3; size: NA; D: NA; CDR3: CASSLGTVGSGNTIYF; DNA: TGCGCCAGCAGCTTGGGGACCGTCGGCTCTGGAAACACCATATATTTT
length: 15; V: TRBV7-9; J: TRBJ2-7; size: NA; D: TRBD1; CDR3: CASSLVGTGTHEQYF; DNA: TGTGCCAGCAGCTTAGTCGGGACAGGCACCCACGAGCAGTACTTC
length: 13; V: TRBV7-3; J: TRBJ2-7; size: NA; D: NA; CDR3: CASSWGRSYEQYF; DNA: TGTGCCAGCAGCTGGGGACGCTCCTACGAGCAGTACTTC
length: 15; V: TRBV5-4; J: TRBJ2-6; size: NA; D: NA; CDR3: CASSLGPTGANVLTF; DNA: TGTGCCAGCAGCTTGGGGCCAACTGGGGCCAACGTCCTGACTTTC
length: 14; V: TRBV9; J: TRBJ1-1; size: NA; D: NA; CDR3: CASSVAGEGTEAFF; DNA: TGTGCCAGCAGCGTAGCGGGGGAGGGCACTGAAGCTTTCTTT
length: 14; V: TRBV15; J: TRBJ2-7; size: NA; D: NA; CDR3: CATSAGQIRGEQYF; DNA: TGTGCCACCAGCGCCGGACAAATAAGGGGCGAGCAGTACTTC
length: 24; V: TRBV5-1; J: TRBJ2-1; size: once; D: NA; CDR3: CASSAYLGRTDNFKRTSSYNEQFF; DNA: TGCGCCAGCAGCGCGTACCTCGGAAGGACTGATAACTTCAAAAGAACCAGCTCCTACAATGAGCAGTTCTTC
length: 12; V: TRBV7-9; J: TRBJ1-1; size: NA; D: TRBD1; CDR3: CASYGQVPEAFF; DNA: TGTGCCAGCTACGGACAGGTCCCTGAAGCTTTCTTT
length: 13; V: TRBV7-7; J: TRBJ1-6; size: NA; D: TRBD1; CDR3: CASSRDSGSPLHF; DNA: TGTGCTAGCAGCCGGGACAGCGGCTCACCCCTCCACTTT
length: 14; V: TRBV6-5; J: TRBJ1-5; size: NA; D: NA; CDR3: CASSHGRENQPQHF; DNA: TGTGCCAGCAGTCACGGACGGGAAAATCAGCCCCAGCATTTT
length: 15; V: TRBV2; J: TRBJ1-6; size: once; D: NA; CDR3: CASSGWEGSNSPLHF; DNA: TGTGCCAGCAGTGGATGGGAGGGATCGAATTCACCCCTCCACTTT
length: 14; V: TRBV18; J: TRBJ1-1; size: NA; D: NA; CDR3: CASSPIELNTEAFF; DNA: TGTGCCAGCTCACCGATTGAATTGAACACTGAAGCTTTCTTT
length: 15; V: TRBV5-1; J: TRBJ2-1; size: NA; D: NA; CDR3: CASSLGLLAHNEQFF; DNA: TGCGCCAGCAGCTTGGGTCTGCTAGCCCACAATGAGCAGTTCTTC
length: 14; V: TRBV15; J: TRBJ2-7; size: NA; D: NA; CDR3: CATSRGGVSYEQYF; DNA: TGTGCCACCAGCAGGGGAGGAGTCTCATACGAGCAGTACTTC
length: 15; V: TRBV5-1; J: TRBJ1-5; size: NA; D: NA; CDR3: CASSLSGVGDQPQHF; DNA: TGCGCCAGCAGCTTATCAGGGGTAGGTGATCAGCCCCAGCATTTT
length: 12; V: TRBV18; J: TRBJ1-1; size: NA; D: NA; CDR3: CASSPRVGEAFF; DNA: TGTGCCAGCTCACCCAGGGTGGGGGAAGCTTTCTTT